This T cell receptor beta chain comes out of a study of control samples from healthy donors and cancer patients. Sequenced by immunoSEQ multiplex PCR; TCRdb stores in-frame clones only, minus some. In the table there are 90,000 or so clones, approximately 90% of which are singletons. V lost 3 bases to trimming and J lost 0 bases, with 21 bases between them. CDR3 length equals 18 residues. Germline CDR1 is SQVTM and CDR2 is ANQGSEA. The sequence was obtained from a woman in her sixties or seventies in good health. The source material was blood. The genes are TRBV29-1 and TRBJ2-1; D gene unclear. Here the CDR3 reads CSVDVGFQDLSSYNEQFF. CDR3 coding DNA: TGCAGCGTTGATGTGGGTTTCCAGGACCTTAGCTCCTACAATGAGCAGTTCTTC.